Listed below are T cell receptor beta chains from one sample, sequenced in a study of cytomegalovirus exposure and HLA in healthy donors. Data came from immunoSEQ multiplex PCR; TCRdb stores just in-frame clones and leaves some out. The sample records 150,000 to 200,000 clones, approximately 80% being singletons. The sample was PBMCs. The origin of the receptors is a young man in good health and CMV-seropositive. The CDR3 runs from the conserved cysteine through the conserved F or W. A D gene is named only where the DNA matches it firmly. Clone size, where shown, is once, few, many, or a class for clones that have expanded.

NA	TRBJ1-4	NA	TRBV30	CAWSDRWNEKLFF	TGTGCCTGGAGTGACAGATGGAATGAAAAACTGTTTTTT
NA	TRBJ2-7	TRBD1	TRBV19	CASSKNTGGGYEQYF	TGTGCCAGTAGTAAAAACACAGGGGGCGGCTACGAGCAGTACTTC
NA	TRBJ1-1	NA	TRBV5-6	CASSLDFEREILSEAFF	TGTGCCAGCAGCTTAGATTTTGAGAGGGAAATTTTGTCTGAAGCTTTCTTT
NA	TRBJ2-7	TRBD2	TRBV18	CASQAGGLAPSYEQYF	TGTGCCAGCCAGGCGGGGGGACTAGCGCCCTCCTACGAGCAGTACTTC
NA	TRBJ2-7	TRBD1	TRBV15	CATSTLNPGTGGAGSYEQYF	TGTGCCACCAGCACCCTAAACCCCGGGACAGGGGGCGCGGGCTCCTACGAGCAGTACTTC
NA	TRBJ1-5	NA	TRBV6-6	CASIRGTTTGQPQHF	TGTGCCAGCATAAGGGGGACGACTACGGGACAGCCCCAGCATTTT
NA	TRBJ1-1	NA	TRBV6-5	CATLTGGYTEAFF	TGTGCCACCCTGACGGGGGGATATACTGAAGCTTTCTTT
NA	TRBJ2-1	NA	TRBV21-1	CASSTLDRVRKQFF	TGTGCCAGCAGCACCTTAGACAGGGTGAGGAAGCAGTTCTTC
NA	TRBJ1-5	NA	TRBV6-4	CASRTTALEQPQHF	TGTGCCAGCAGAACGACAGCCCTGGAGCAGCCCCAGCATTTT
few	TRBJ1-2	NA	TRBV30	CAWSVGQGGYTF	TGTGCCTGGAGTGTTGGGCAGGGAGGCTACACCTTC
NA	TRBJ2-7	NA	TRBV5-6	CASSLLRDSFRTGNYEQYF	TGTGCCAGCAGCTTGCTGAGGGACTCCTTCCGAACGGGGAATTACGAGCAGTACTTC
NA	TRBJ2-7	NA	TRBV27	CASSPPYEQYF	TGTGCCAGCAGTCCTCCTTACGAGCAGTACTTC
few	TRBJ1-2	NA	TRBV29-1	CSVLTGDYGYTF	TGCAGCGTCCTGACAGGTGACTATGGCTACACCTTC
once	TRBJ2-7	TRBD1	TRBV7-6	CASSFLTGSSYEQYF	TGTGCCAGCAGCTTCTTGACAGGGTCCTCCTACGAGCAGTACTTC
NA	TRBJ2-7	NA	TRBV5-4	CASSRWGAYEQYF	TGTGCCAGCAGCCGTTGGGGGGCCTACGAGCAGTACTTC
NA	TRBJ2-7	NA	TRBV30	CARKELATYEQYF	TGTGCCCGGAAGGAACTAGCTACCTACGAGCAGTACTTC
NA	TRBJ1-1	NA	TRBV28	CASRDPQGSNTEAFF	TGTGCCAGCAGGGATCCACAGGGCTCGAACACTGAAGCTTTCTTT
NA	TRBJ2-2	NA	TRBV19	CGTGNTGELFF	TGTGGGACGGGAAACACCGGGGAGCTGTTTTTT
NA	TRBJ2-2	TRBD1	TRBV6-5	CATHRTGNTGELFF	TGTGCCACCCACCGGACAGGGAACACCGGGGAGCTGTTTTTT
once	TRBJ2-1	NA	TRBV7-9	CASRPGQSSYNEQFF	TGTGCCAGCAGACCCGGACAAAGCTCCTACAATGAGCAGTTCTTC
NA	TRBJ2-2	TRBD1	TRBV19	CASSIPGGGTGELFF	TGTGCCAGTAGTATACCAGGGGGTGGAACCGGGGAGCTGTTTTTT
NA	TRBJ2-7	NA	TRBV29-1	CSVAGVGYEQYF	TGCAGCGTTGCAGGGGTTGGGTACGAGCAGTACTTC
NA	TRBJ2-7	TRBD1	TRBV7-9	CASSLVAGQGSHEQYF	TGTGCCAGCAGCTTAGTAGCGGGACAGGGGTCCCACGAGCAGTACTTC
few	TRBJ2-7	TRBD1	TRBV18	CASSPIRDRAYEQYF	TGTGCCAGCTCACCGATCCGGGACAGGGCCTACGAGCAGTACTTC
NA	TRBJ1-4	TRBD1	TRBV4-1	CASSQRPGQGNEKLFF	TGCGCCAGCAGCCAAAGACCGGGACAGGGGAATGAAAAACTGTTTTTT
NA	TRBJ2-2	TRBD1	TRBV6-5	CASSYSTGSTGELFF	TGTGCCAGCAGTTACTCGACAGGGAGTACCGGGGAGCTGTTTTTT
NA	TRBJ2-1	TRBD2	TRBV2	CASSDASGGHNEQFF	TGTGCCAGCAGTGACGCTAGCGGGGGCCACAATGAGCAGTTCTTC
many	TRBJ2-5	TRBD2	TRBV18	CASSPIPTSGQETQYF	TGTGCCAGCTCACCAATCCCCACTAGCGGCCAAGAGACCCAGTACTTC
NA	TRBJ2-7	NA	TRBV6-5	CASSYSTGFGEQYF	TGTGCCAGCAGTTACTCGACCGGATTCGGGGAGCAGTACTTC
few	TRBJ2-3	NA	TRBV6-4	CASSDSKGGGTDTQYF	TGTGCCAGCAGTGACTCGAAGGGCGGGGGCACAGATACGCAGTATTTT
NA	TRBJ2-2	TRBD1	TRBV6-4	CASSRTGDGELFF	TGTGCCAGCAGTCGGACAGGGGACGGGGAGCTGTTTTTT
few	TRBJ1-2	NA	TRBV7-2	CASSISTVSYGYTF	TGTGCCAGCAGCATCTCCACAGTTAGCTATGGCTACACCTTC
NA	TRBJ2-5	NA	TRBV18	CASSPTGPRETQYF	TGTGCCAGCTCACCGACAGGACCGCGAGAGACCCAGTACTTC
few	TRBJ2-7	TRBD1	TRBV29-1	CSGRDRGSYEQYF	TGCAGCGGGCGGGACAGGGGGTCCTACGAGCAGTACTTC
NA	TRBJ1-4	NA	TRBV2	CASSEDPDSSNEKLFF	TGTGCCAGCAGTGAAGATCCCGACAGTAGTAATGAAAAACTGTTTTTT
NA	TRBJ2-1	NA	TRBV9	CASSVGASSYNEQFF	TGTGCCAGCAGCGTAGGGGCTAGCAGTTACAATGAGCAGTTCTTC